A selection of T cell receptor beta chains follows, all from one sample in a study of blood T cell repertoires in COVID-19. Here immunoSEQ multiplex PCR was the method, and the copy in TCRdb shows in-frame clones only, minus some. The sample comprises over 150,000 clones, roughly 87% of which are singletons, and 3.9% rests with the top ten. Sequencing was done on a sample of peripheral blood. These receptors all come from an older woman who had recovered from COVID-19. The CDR3 runs from the conserved cysteine through the conserved F or W. Fields, in order: D gene, CDR3 length, J gene, V gene, clone size, CDR3 DNA, CDR3 protein. A D gene is named only where the DNA matches it firmly. The size field is filled for only some rows; it gives once, few, many or a size class.

>TRBD2|16|TRBJ2-1|TRBV4-2|once
TGTGCCAGCAGCCAGGCCGGGACTAGCGGTTACAATGAGCAGTTCTTC
CASSQAGTSGYNEQFF
>TRBD2|17|TRBJ2-3|TRBV5-4|-
TGTGCCAGCAGCTTTAGACTAGCGGGGGGGAGCACAGATACGCAGTATTTT
CASSFRLAGGSTDTQYF
>-|14|TRBJ1-5|TRBV9|-
TGTGCCAGCAGTGCAGCAGGCGGCAATCAGCCCCAGCATTTT
CASSAAGGNQPQHF
>TRBD1|16|TRBJ2-7|TRBV19|-
TGTGCCAGTAGTATACTTTCGACAGGGGGCTGGTACGAGCAGTACTTC
CASSILSTGGWYEQYF
>TRBD2|16|TRBJ2-5|TRBV24-1|-
TGTGCCACCAGCGAAGGTAGAAAAGCGGGGCAAGAGACCCAGTACTTC
CATSEGRKAGQETQYF
>-|14|TRBJ1-2|TRBV5-5|-
TGTGCCAGCAGCTCGATACTCTGGGGGGGCGGCTACACCTTC
CASSSILWGGGYTF
>TRBD2|15|TRBJ2-3|TRBV13|once
TGTGCCAGCAGCTCGAGACTAGCGGGGAGCCACTTTCCCTCTTTT
CASSSRLAGSHFPSF
>-|15|TRBJ1-5|TRBV19|-
TGTGCCAGTAGTATAGCTGCCTCGGGGATACAGCCCCAGCATTTT
CASSIAASGIQPQHF
>TRBD1|14|TRBJ1-2|TRBV11-2|-
TGTGCCAGCAGCTTAAACGGGGACAGGGATGGCTACACCTTC
CASSLNGDRDGYTF
>TRBD1|13|TRBJ2-5|TRBV5-1|once
TGCGCCAGCAGCTTGACAGGGGGAGAGACCCAGTACTTC
CASSLTGGETQYF
>TRBD1|15|TRBJ1-6|TRBV3-1/TRBV3-2|-
TGTGCCAGCAGCCTGGCCGGGACAGGAGGGTCACCCCTCCACTTT
CASSLAGTGGSPLHF
>-|14|TRBJ2-4|TRBV7-2|-
TGTGCCAGCAGCTTAAACCCTCATTCGGGCATTCAGTACTTC
CASSLNPHSGIQYF
>TRBD1|14|TRBJ1-2|TRBV5-4|-
TGTGCCAGCAGCCCCGGGACAGGGGGAAGGGGCTACACCTTC
CASSPGTGGRGYTF
>TRBD1|14|TRBJ1-6|TRBV6-6|few
TGTGCCAGCAGTTCGGACAGGTTGAATTCACCCCTCCACTTT
CASSSDRLNSPLHF
>-|15|TRBJ2-2|TRBV7-2|-
TGTGCCAGCAGCTTAGATTCCAGGGCGAACGGGGAGCTGTTTTTT
CASSLDSRANGELFF
>-|16|TRBJ2-7|TRBV10-1|-
TGCGCCAGCCGACTTTGGACTCATCAGCCTTTGGCCGAGCAGTACTTC
CASRLWTHQPLAEQYF
>TRBD1|13|TRBJ1-1|TRBV19|-
TGTGCCAGTAGCCCGGCAGGGGGCGATGAAGCTTTCTTT
CASSPAGGDEAFF
>-|15|TRBJ2-7|TRBV5-5|-
TGTGCCAGCAGCTTGGTGGTTGGCAGTTCCTACGAGCAGTACTTC
CASSLVVGSSYEQYF
>-|14|TRBJ1-2|TRBV10-3|-
TGTGCCATCAGTCCAGGTCCCTTCTTGGGTGGCTACACCTTC
CAISPGPFLGGYTF
>TRBD1|16|TRBJ1-6|TRBV5-1|-
TGCGCCAGCAGCCCCATACGACAGGGGAATAATTCACCCCTCCACTTT
CASSPIRQGNNSPLHF
>TRBD1|16|TRBJ1-2|TRBV7-8|-
TGTGCCAGCAGCTCTAACGCCGGGACAGATAACTATGGCTACACCTTC
CASSSNAGTDNYGYTF
>-|16|TRBJ2-2|TRBV3-1/TRBV3-2|-
TGTGCCAGCAGCCAACATACAGGGAGTAGGACCGGGGAGCTGTTTTTT
CASSQHTGSRTGELFF
>TRBD1|15|TRBJ1-3|TRBV9|-
TGTGCCAGCAGCTTGACAGGGGACTCTGGAAACACCATATATTTT
CASSLTGDSGNTIYF
>-|12|TRBJ1-2|TRBV28|-
TGTGCCAGCACCACTTGGGAGAGTGGCTACACCTTC
CASTTWESGYTF
>-|14|TRBJ2-5|TRBV5-1|-
TGCGCCAGCAGCTTGGGTGGAGTCCAAGAGACCCAGTACTTC
CASSLGGVQETQYF
>TRBD1|15|TRBJ1-1|TRBV9|-
TGTGCCAGCAGCGCCGAGACAGGGCAAAACACTGAAGCTTTCTTT
CASSAETGQNTEAFF
>TRBD2|14|TRBJ2-5|TRBV11-2|-
TGTGCCAGTGCGCGGGGGGTACTCCAAGAGACCCAGTACTTC
CASARGVLQETQYF
>TRBD2|17|TRBJ2-5|TRBV10-3|-
TGTGCCATCAGTGAGTGGGATACTAGCGGGGGTAAAGAGACCCAGTACTTC
CAISEWDTSGGKETQYF
>-|15|TRBJ2-1|TRBV2|-
TGTGCCAGCCGAGGCGGTCGAGGGTCCTACAATGAGCAGTTCTTC
CASRGGRGSYNEQFF
>TRBD1|13|TRBJ2-5|TRBV5-1|-
TGCGCCAGCAGCAAGGGGACAGAAGAGACCCAGTACTTC
CASSKGTEETQYF
>-|12|TRBJ1-5|TRBV7-9|-
TGTGCCAGCAGCTTAGACTTGCAGCCCCAGCATTTT
CASSLDLQPQHF
>TRBD2|18|TRBJ2-3|TRBV7-2|-
TGTGCCAGCAGCATCTACGGACTAGCGGGGGGGCCCACAGATACGCAGTATTTT
CASSIYGLAGGPTDTQYF
>TRBD1|14|TRBJ1-5|TRBV6-6|-
TGTGCCAGCAGGTCGGGACAGGGGGATCAGCCCCAGCATTTT
CASRSGQGDQPQHF
>TRBD1|14|TRBJ2-1|TRBV9|once
TGTGCCAGCAGCGTGACAGGGGCTGGGAATGAGCAGTTCTTC
CASSVTGAGNEQFF
>-|16|TRBJ2-3|TRBV5-1|-
TGCGCCAGCGGCTTGTTCGCCGGTGCTGACACAGATACGCAGTATTTT
CASGLFAGADTDTQYF
>-|11|TRBJ1-2|TRBV2|-
TGTGCCAGCAGTGAAACTGTGCGGTACACCTTC
CASSETVRYTF
>TRBD1|14|TRBJ1-1|TRBV28|-
TGTGCCAGCAGTTTGCAGGGGGTGAAGGCTGAAGCTTTCTTT
CASSLQGVKAEAFF
>-|12|TRBJ1-1|TRBV12-3/TRBV12-4|-
TGTGCCAGCAGAACACCAACAGGGCAAGCTTTCTTT
CASRTPTGQAFF
>TRBD1|16|TRBJ2-2|TRBV9|-
TGTGCCAGCAGCAAGACAGGGGTCGGGTACACCGGGGAGCTGTTTTTT
CASSKTGVGYTGELFF
>-|17|TRBJ2-5|TRBV4-2|once
TGTGCCAGCAGCCTCCGGAATGGGGGGGCTTCCCAGGAGACCCAGTACTTC
CASSLRNGGASQETQYF
>TRBD1|13|TRBJ2-3|TRBV5-1|-
TGCGCCAGCAGCTTACAGGGGCCAGATACGCAGTATTTT
CASSLQGPDTQYF
>-|13|TRBJ2-3|TRBV13|-
TGTGCCAGCAGCTCCTACTACACAGATACGCAGTATTTT
CASSSYYTDTQYF
>-|12|TRBJ2-7|TRBV21-1|-
TGTGCCAGCAGCAAGGCGGGCGACGAGCAGTACTTC
CASSKAGDEQYF
>-|15|TRBJ2-2|TRBV2|-
TGTGCCAGCAGTGTTGGGCCCCCGGACACCGGGGAGCTGTTTTTT
CASSVGPPDTGELFF
>-|15|TRBJ1-1|TRBV27|-
TGTGCCAGCAGTTTATCGTCACAGGGGAACACTGAAGCTTTCTTT
CASSLSSQGNTEAFF
>-|15|TRBJ1-2|TRBV10-3|-
TGTGCCATCAGTGAGACCTTGACAGTTACCTATGGCTACACCTTC
CAISETLTVTYGYTF